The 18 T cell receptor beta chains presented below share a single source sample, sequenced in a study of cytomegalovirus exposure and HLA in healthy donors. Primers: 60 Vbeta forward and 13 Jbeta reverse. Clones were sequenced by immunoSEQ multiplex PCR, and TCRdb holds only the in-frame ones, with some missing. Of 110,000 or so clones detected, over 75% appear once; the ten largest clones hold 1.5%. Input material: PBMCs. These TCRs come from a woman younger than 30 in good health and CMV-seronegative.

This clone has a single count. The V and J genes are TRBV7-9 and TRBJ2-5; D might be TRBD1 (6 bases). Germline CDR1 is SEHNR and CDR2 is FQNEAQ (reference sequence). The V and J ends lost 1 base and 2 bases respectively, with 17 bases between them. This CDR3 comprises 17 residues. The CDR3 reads CASSLVALRTEQETQYF. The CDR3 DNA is TGTGCCAGCAGCTTAGTAGCCTTAAGGACAGAGCAAGAGACCCAGTACTTC.

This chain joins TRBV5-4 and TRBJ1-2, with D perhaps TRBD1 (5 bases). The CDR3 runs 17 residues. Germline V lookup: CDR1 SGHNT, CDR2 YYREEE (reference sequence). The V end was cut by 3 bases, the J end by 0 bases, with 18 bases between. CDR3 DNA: TGTGCCAGCAGCTGGGGGGGGAGGACGGGAGCTAACTATGGCTACACCTTC. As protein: CASSWGGRTGANYGYTF.

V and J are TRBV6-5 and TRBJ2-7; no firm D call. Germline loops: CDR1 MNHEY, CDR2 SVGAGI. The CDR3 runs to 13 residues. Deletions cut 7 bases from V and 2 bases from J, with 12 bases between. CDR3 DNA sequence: TGTGCCAGCACCTCCCCGAGAACCTACGAGCAGTACTTC. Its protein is CASTSPRTYEQYF.

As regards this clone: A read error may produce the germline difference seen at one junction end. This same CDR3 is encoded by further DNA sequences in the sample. The DNA of the CDR3 is TGTGCCAGCAGCGTAGTGTCCGGGATCTACGAGCAGTATTTC. It translates to CASSVVSGIYEQYF. The chain couples TRBV9 to TRBJ2-7, with D possibly matching TRBD2 (5 bases). Germline CDR1 and CDR2: SGDLS and YYNGEE. The CDR3 is 14 amino acids.

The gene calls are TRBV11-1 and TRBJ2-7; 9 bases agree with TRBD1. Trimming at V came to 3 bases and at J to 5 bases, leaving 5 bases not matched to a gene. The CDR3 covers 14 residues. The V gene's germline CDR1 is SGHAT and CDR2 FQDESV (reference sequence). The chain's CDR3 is CASSFDRGSHEQYF. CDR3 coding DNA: TGTGCCAGCAGCTTTGACAGGGGGAGCCACGAGCAGTACTTC. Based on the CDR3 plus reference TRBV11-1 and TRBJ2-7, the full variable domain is EAEVAQSPRYKITEKSQAVAFWCDPISGHATLYWYRQILGQGPELLVQFQDESVVDDSQLPKDRFSAERLKGVDSTLKIQPAELGDSAMYLCASSFDRGSHEQYFGPGTRLTVT.

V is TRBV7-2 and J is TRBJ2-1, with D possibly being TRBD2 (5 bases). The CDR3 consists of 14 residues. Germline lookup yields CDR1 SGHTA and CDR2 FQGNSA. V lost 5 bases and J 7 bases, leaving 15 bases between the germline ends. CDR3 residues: CASSGRNRGNEQFF. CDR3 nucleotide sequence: TGTGCCAGCAGCGGACGAAATCGAGGGAATGAGCAGTTCTTC.

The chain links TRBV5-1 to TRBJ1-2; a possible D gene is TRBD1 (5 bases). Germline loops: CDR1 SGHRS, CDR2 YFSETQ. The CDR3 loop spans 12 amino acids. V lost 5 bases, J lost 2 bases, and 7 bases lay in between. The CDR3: CASSRQNYGYTF. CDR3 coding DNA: TGCGCCAGCAGTAGACAGAACTATGGCTACACCTTC.

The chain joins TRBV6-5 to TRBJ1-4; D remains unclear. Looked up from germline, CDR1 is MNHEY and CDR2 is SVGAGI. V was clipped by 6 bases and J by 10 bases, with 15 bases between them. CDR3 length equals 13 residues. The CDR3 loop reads CASSRNREGKLFF. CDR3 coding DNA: TGTGCCAGCAGCCGGAACCGGGAAGGAAAACTGTTTTTT.

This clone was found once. The CDR3 bases are TGTGCCAGTAGTGGACTAGCGGGAGCAGATACGCAGTATTTT. Protein product: CASSGLAGADTQYF. The rearrangement links TRBV19 to TRBJ2-3; 13 bases map to TRBD2. Trimming took 5 bases from V and 4 from J; bases not matched to a gene: 0. There are 14 residues in the CDR3. The germline gives CDR1 LNHDA, CDR2 SQIVND (reference sequence).

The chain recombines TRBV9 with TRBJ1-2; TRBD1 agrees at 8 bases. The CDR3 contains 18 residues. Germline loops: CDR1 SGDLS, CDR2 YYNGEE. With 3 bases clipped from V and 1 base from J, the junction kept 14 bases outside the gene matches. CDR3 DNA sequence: TGTGCCAGCAGCGCTCAGGGGGCCTGGCGTGAGAATAACTATGGCTACACCTTC. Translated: CASSAQGAWRENNYGYTF.

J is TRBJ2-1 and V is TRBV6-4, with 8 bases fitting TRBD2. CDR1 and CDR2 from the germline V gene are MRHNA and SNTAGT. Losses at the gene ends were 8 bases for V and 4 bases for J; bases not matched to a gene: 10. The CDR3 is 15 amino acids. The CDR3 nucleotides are TGTGCCAGCTCCCGAGGAGCGGGGGATTACAATGAGCAGTTCTTC. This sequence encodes CASSRGAGDYNEQFF.

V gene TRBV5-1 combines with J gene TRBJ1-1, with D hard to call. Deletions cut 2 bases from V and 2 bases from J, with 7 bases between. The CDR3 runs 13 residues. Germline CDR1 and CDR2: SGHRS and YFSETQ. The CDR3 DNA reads TGCGCCAGCAGCTTCTCTCTTAACACTGAAGCTTTCTTT. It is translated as CASSFSLNTEAFF. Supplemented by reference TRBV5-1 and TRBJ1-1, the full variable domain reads KAGVTQTPRYLIKTRGQQVTLSCSPISGHRSVSWYQQTPGQGLQFLFEYFSETQRNKGNFPGRFSGRQFSNSRSEMNVSTLELGDSALYLCASSFSLNTEAFFGQGTRLTVV.

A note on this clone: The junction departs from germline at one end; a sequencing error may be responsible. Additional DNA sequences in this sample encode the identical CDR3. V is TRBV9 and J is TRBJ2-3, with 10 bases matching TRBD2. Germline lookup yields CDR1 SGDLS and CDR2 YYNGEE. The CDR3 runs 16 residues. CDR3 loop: CASSTVAGGPTDTQYF. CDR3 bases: TGCGCCAGCAGCACCGTAGCGGGGGGCCCCACAGATACGCAGTATTTT.

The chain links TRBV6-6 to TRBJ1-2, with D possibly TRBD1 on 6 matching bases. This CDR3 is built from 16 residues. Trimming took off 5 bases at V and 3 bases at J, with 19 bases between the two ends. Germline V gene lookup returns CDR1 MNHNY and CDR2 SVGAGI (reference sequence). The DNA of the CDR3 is TGTGCCAGCAGTCTTCAGGGGCCGGCGGTGGACTATGGCTACACCTTC. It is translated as CASSLQGPAVDYGYTF.

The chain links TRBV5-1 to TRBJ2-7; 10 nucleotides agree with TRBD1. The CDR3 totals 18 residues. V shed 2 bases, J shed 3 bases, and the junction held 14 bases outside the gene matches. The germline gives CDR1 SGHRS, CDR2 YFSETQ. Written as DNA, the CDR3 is TGCGCCAGCAGCTTTTATCTCAGTGGGACAGGGGCCGTCTACGAGCAGTACTTC. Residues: CASSFYLSGTGAVYEQYF.

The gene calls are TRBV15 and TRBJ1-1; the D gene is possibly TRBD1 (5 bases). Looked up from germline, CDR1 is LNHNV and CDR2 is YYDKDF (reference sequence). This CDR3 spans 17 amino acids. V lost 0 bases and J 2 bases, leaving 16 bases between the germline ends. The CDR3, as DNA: TGTGCCACCAGCAGAGATTCGGTCGGACATTATAACACTGAAGCTTTCTTT. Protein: CATSRDSVGHYNTEAFF.

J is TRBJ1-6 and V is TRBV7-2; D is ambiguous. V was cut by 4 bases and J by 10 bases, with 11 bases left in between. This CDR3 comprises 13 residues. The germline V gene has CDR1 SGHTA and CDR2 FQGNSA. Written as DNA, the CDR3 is TGTGCCAGCAGCTCCCAAGGGAGGTCACCCCTCCACTTT. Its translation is CASSSQGRSPLHF.

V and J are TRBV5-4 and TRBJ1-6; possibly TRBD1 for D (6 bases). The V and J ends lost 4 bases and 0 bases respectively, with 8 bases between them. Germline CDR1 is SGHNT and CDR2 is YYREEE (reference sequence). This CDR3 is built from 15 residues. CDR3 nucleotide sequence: TGTGCCAGCAGCAAGGACAGCTCCTATAATTCACCCCTCCACTTT. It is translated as CASSKDSSYNSPLHF.